Listed below are T cell receptor beta chains from one sample, sequenced in a study of beta chain features in type 1 diabetes. TCRdb's table, derived via immunoSEQ multiplex PCR, lists solely in-frame clones and lacks some. Of under 400,000 clones in the sample, 20% were seen once. The sample was naive CD4+ T cells from blood. The source is a woman aged 18-30 years in good health. Each CDR3 is given with its conserved first and last residue. The order of the fields is V gene, J gene, clone size, D gene, CDR3 protein, CDR3 DNA. D genes are given only for firm matches. Only part of the rows carry a size: once, few, many, or a class if the clone is expanded.

v_call: TRBV5-1
j_call: TRBJ1-5
clone_size: -
d_call: -
cdr3_aa: CASSVAGHSNQPQHF
cdr3_nt: TGCGCCAGCAGCGTAGCTGGACATAGCAATCAGCCCCAGCATTTT

v_call: TRBV7-2
j_call: TRBJ2-1
clone_size: few
d_call: TRBD2
cdr3_aa: CASSVTSGNYNEQFF
cdr3_nt: TGTGCCAGCAGCGTAACTAGCGGCAACTACAATGAGCAGTTCTTC

v_call: TRBV9
j_call: TRBJ1-2
clone_size: -
d_call: -
cdr3_aa: CASSVAATGGGYTF
cdr3_nt: TGTGCCAGCAGCGTAGCGGCAACCGGCGGGGGCTACACCTTC

v_call: TRBV18
j_call: TRBJ2-5
clone_size: few
d_call: TRBD1
cdr3_aa: CASSPGTGGQETQYF
cdr3_nt: TGTGCCAGCTCACCAGGAACAGGGGGCCAAGAGACCCAGTACTTC

v_call: TRBV5-1
j_call: TRBJ2-5
clone_size: few
d_call: -
cdr3_aa: CASSLDRGGETQYF
cdr3_nt: TGCGCCAGCAGCTTGGACAGGGGAGGAGAGACCCAGTACTTC

v_call: TRBV6-5
j_call: TRBJ2-6
clone_size: few
d_call: -
cdr3_aa: CASSYSRAGANVLTF
cdr3_nt: TGTGCCAGCAGTTACTCCCGCGCTGGGGCCAACGTCCTGACTTTC

v_call: TRBV30
j_call: TRBJ2-7
clone_size: few
d_call: -
cdr3_aa: CAWRPATGPEQYF
cdr3_nt: TGTGCCTGGAGACCAGCTACAGGCCCCGAGCAGTACTTC

v_call: TRBV30
j_call: TRBJ2-5
clone_size: -
d_call: TRBD2
cdr3_aa: CAWSASGGETQYF
cdr3_nt: TGTGCCTGGAGTGCTAGCGGGGGGGAGACCCAGTACTTC

v_call: TRBV5-4
j_call: TRBJ2-1
clone_size: -
d_call: TRBD2
cdr3_aa: CASSPRTSGGHEQFF
cdr3_nt: TGTGCCAGCAGCCCCCGGACTAGCGGGGGCCATGAGCAGTTCTTC

v_call: TRBV7-3
j_call: TRBJ2-5
clone_size: few
d_call: -
cdr3_aa: CASSLSGGETQYF
cdr3_nt: TGTGCCAGCAGCTTAAGCGGTGGAGAGACCCAGTACTTC

v_call: TRBV2
j_call: TRBJ2-5
clone_size: -
d_call: TRBD2
cdr3_aa: CASSPPRGAQETQYF
cdr3_nt: TGTGCCAGCAGTCCGCCGCGGGGGGCCCAAGAGACCCAGTACTTC

v_call: TRBV2
j_call: TRBJ1-6
clone_size: -
d_call: -
cdr3_aa: CASSAHRDINSPLHF
cdr3_nt: TGTGCCAGCAGTGCCCACCGGGACATTAATTCACCCCTCCACTTT

v_call: TRBV23-1
j_call: TRBJ2-1
clone_size: -
d_call: TRBD1
cdr3_aa: CASSSRDRGYNEQFF
cdr3_nt: TGCGCCAGCAGTTCCCGGGACAGGGGCTACAATGAGCAGTTCTTC

v_call: TRBV19
j_call: TRBJ2-2
clone_size: -
d_call: TRBD1
cdr3_aa: CASSVDRGTGELFF
cdr3_nt: TGTGCCAGTAGTGTAGACAGGGGCACCGGGGAGCTGTTTTTT

v_call: TRBV28
j_call: TRBJ2-7
clone_size: -
d_call: TRBD2
cdr3_aa: CASNSLAGGVYEQYF
cdr3_nt: TGTGCCAGCAACTCACTAGCGGGGGGGGTCTACGAGCAGTACTTC

v_call: TRBV30
j_call: TRBJ2-3
clone_size: -
d_call: -
cdr3_aa: CAYETIHSSDTQYF
cdr3_nt: TGTGCCTATGAGACAATCCACAGCTCAGATACGCAGTATTTT

v_call: TRBV10-3
j_call: TRBJ2-7
clone_size: -
d_call: TRBD1
cdr3_aa: CAISRQGGEQYF
cdr3_nt: TGTGCCATCAGCCGACAGGGTGGCGAGCAGTACTTC

v_call: TRBV5-4
j_call: TRBJ1-2
clone_size: -
d_call: -
cdr3_aa: CASSLRTGDYGYTF
cdr3_nt: TGTGCCAGCAGCTTGAGGACGGGGGACTATGGCTACACCTTC

v_call: TRBV30
j_call: TRBJ1-4
clone_size: -
d_call: TRBD1
cdr3_aa: CAQRGTGDEKLFF
cdr3_nt: TGTGCCCAGAGGGGGACAGGGGATGAAAAACTGTTTTTT

v_call: TRBV29-1
j_call: TRBJ1-5
clone_size: -
d_call: -
cdr3_aa: CSVSFGLNQPQHF
cdr3_nt: TGCAGCGTTTCGTTTGGACTAAATCAGCCCCAGCATTTT

v_call: TRBV19
j_call: TRBJ2-1
clone_size: -
d_call: -
cdr3_aa: CASSLVYSWRSSYNEQFF
cdr3_nt: TGTGCCAGTAGTCTAGTCTACTCGTGGAGGAGCTCCTACAATGAGCAGTTCTTC

v_call: TRBV5-1
j_call: TRBJ2-1
clone_size: -
d_call: TRBD1
cdr3_aa: CASSLSITGTGNYNEQFF
cdr3_nt: TGCGCCAGCAGCTTGAGTATAACCGGGACAGGGAACTACAATGAGCAGTTCTTC

v_call: TRBV12-2
j_call: TRBJ1-1
clone_size: -
d_call: -
cdr3_aa: CASRAGTMNTEAFF
cdr3_nt: TGTGCAAGTCGTGCCGGGACAATGAACACTGAAGCTTTCTTT

v_call: TRBV2
j_call: TRBJ2-1
clone_size: -
d_call: -
cdr3_aa: CASSHYNEQFF
cdr3_nt: TGTGCCAGCAGCCATTACAATGAGCAGTTCTTC

v_call: TRBV10-3
j_call: TRBJ2-3
clone_size: -
d_call: TRBD2
cdr3_aa: CAISPTSGRTDTQYF
cdr3_nt: TGTGCCATCAGCCCGACTAGCGGGAGAACAGATACGCAGTATTTT

v_call: TRBV6-1
j_call: TRBJ2-5
clone_size: -
d_call: -
cdr3_aa: CASSEWVAGETQYF
cdr3_nt: TGTGCCAGCAGTGAATGGGTGGCGGGAGAGACCCAGTACTTC

v_call: TRBV27
j_call: TRBJ1-6
clone_size: few
d_call: -
cdr3_aa: CASTHPDSPNSPLHF
cdr3_nt: TGTGCCAGCACCCATCCAGACAGTCCAAATTCACCCCTCCACTTT

v_call: TRBV7-9
j_call: TRBJ2-7
clone_size: -
d_call: TRBD1
cdr3_aa: CASSARGGDRGHEQYF
cdr3_nt: TGTGCCAGCAGCGCTCGCGGGGGGGACAGGGGGCACGAGCAGTACTTC

v_call: TRBV7-6
j_call: TRBJ1-3
clone_size: -
d_call: -
cdr3_aa: CASSPQGSGNTIYF
cdr3_nt: TGTGCCAGCAGCCCACAGGGCTCTGGAAACACCATATATTTT

v_call: TRBV7-9
j_call: TRBJ2-4
clone_size: few
d_call: -
cdr3_aa: CASSQSVGGTKNIQYF
cdr3_nt: TGTGCCAGCAGCCAGTCGGTGGGGGGAACCAAAAACATTCAGTACTTC